These T cell receptor beta chains were read from a single sample in a study of OX40 agonist ivuxolimab in advanced cancers. Only in-frame clones appear in the TCRdb table, and some are missing; sequencing was by immunoSEQ multiplex PCR. The table records about 94,000 clones, around nine tenths of them present only once. This material consisted of CD4+ or CD8+ T cells sorted from blood, taken in a trial of the OX40 agonist ivuxolimab. Source of these receptors: an adult with an advanced solid tumor such as melanoma, head and neck, liver or kidney cancer. The CDR3 runs from the conserved cysteine through the conserved F or W. The D gene is left open where the match is weak. Only some rows state a clone size, as once, few, many or a class for expanded clones.

>TRBV2|.|TRBJ2-2|.
CASSGSGTGELFF
TGTGCCAGCAGCGGGAGTGGGACCGGGGAGCTGTTTTTT
>TRBV7-8|.|TRBJ2-1|TRBD2
CASSLAGGVYNEQFF
TGTGCCAGCAGTCTAGCGGGAGGGGTTTACAATGAGCAGTTCTTC
>TRBV5-4|.|TRBJ2-7|TRBD1
CASSLDRGSDEQYF
TGTGCCAGCAGCTTAGACAGGGGGAGCGACGAGCAGTACTTC
>TRBV7-9|once|TRBJ2-1|.
CASSFPGSHNEQFF
TGTGCCAGCAGCTTCCCGGGAAGTCATAATGAGCAGTTCTTC
>TRBV28|.|TRBJ1-4|TRBD1
CASSSPTGGNEKLFF
TGTGCCAGCAGTTCGCCGACAGGGGGTAATGAAAAACTGTTTTTT
>TRBV7-9|.|TRBJ2-4|.
CASSLTANIQYF
TGTGCCAGCAGCTTGACTGCAAACATTCAGTACTTC
>TRBV28|.|TRBJ1-2|.
CASSSRGLANYGYTF
TGTGCCAGCAGTTCTCGGGGTCTAGCTAACTATGGCTACACCTTC
>TRBV4-2|.|TRBJ1-2|.
CASSQGADYGYTF
TGTGCCAGCAGCCAAGGGGCAGACTATGGCTACACCTTC
>TRBV9|.|TRBJ2-6|TRBD1
CASSASLQGAGANVLTF
TGTGCCAGCAGCGCCTCACTACAGGGGGCTGGGGCCAACGTCCTGACTTTC
>TRBV28|.|TRBJ1-2|TRBD1
CASSLFGTGGLAGYTF
TGTGCCAGCAGTTTATTCGGGACAGGGGGCCTAGCTGGCTACACCTTC
>TRBV30|few|TRBJ2-7|.
CAWSVYSGDHEQYF
TGTGCCTGGAGTGTATACAGCGGTGACCACGAGCAGTACTTC
>TRBV6-6|.|TRBJ2-7|.
CASSYLGLLSYEQYF
TGTGCCAGCAGTTACTTGGGCCTATTGTCCTACGAGCAGTACTTC
>TRBV19|.|TRBJ1-2|TRBD1
CASVSWGDSANYGYTF
TGTGCCAGTGTGTCTTGGGGGGACAGTGCTAACTATGGCTACACCTTC
>TRBV6-5|.|TRBJ1-2|.
CASSYFPGSTYGYTF
TGTGCCAGCAGTTACTTCCCAGGGTCAACCTATGGCTACACCTTC
>TRBV7-9|.|TRBJ1-1|.
CASSRPPGRGRTEAFF
TGTGCCAGCAGCCGACCGCCGGGTAGGGGGAGGACTGAAGCTTTCTTT
>TRBV4-3|once|TRBJ2-7|.
CASSQGECLAARYEQYF
TGCGCCAGCAGCCAAGGAGAATGTCTAGCCGCCCGCTACGAGCAGTACTTC
>TRBV29-1|.|TRBJ2-7|.
CSALQGSSYEQYF
TGCAGCGCACTACAGGGCAGCTCCTACGAGCAGTACTTC
>TRBV28|few|TRBJ2-1|TRBD2
CASSEPGLAEQFF
TGTGCCAGCAGTGAACCGGGACTAGCGGAGCAGTTCTTC
>TRBV19|few|TRBJ1-5|TRBD1
CASRPTGAGQPQHF
TGTGCCAGTAGGCCGACAGGGGCGGGCCAGCCCCAGCATTTT
>TRBV6-5|.|TRBJ2-1|TRBD2
CASRLAGGNSEQFF
TGTGCGTCTAGACTAGCGGGAGGGAATAGTGAGCAGTTCTTC
>TRBV6-6|once|TRBJ2-3|TRBD2
CASGPRGRAGTDTQYF
TGTGCCAGCGGCCCACGCGGGAGGGCGGGCACAGATACGCAGTATTTT
>TRBV21-1|.|TRBJ2-7|.
CASSKALSRGDRDEQYF
TGTGCCAGCAGCAAAGCGCTTTCTCGGGGGGATCGCGACGAGCAGTACTTC
>TRBV19|.|TRBJ2-7|.
CASKSQGSTYEQYF
TGTGCCAGTAAGTCTCAGGGCTCCACCTACGAGCAGTACTTC
>TRBV6-6|.|TRBJ2-7|TRBD1
CASSQGQGAGEQYF
TGTGCCAGCAGTCAGGGACAGGGGGCTGGCGAGCAGTACTTC
>TRBV2|.|TRBJ2-2|TRBD2
CASSVLLLAGGGTGELFF
TGTGCCAGCAGTGTACTCCTACTAGCGGGAGGCGGGACCGGGGAGCTGTTTTTT
>TRBV29-1|.|TRBJ2-5|.
CSALVLGDGTQYF
TGCAGCGCCCTAGTTCTTGGGGACGGGACCCAGTACTTC
>TRBV9|.|TRBJ1-4|.
CASSVLGSTNEKLFF
TGTGCCAGCAGCGTTTTGGGGAGTACTAATGAAAAACTGTTTTTT
>TRBV6-1|.|TRBJ1-5|TRBD1
CASSETLQGQPQHF
TGTGCCAGCAGTGAGACGTTACAGGGGCAGCCCCAGCATTTT
>TRBV18|.|TRBJ1-4|.
CASSPLYSRDAGTNNEKLFF
TGTGCCAGCTCACCACTATATTCCCGGGACGCGGGGACGAATAATGAAAAACTGTTTTTT